These 18 T cell receptor beta chains came from one sample sequenced in a study of T cell clonality in common variable immunodeficiency. Study results and limitations: Reportedly, TCR beta sequences from common variable immunodeficiency showed fewer deletions and N-nucleotide insertions.

No cognate antigen is known for these TCRs. TCRdb's table, derived via immunoSEQ multiplex PCR, lists solely in-frame clones and lacks some. Recorded here are under 20,000 clones, none singletons. Sequenced material: peripheral blood mononuclear cells. Receptors were obtained from a human donor with common variable immunodeficiency.

As concerns this clone: The CDR3 extends 3 residues past the end of the read, so its final part is completed from the germline J gene. The chain uses TRBV7-9 and TRBJ2-7; D may be TRBD1 (6 bases). V was clipped by 4 bases and J by 3 bases, with 13 bases between them. The CDR3 runs 14 residues. CDR1 is SEHNR, CDR2 FQNEAQ, per germline (reference sequence). CDR3 protein: CASSSGVGIYEQYF. The covered CDR3 bases are TGTGCCAGCAGCTCAGGGGTGGGGATCTACGAG.

This clone is labeled as medium-sized. The read ends 3 residues shy of where the CDR3 ends; the end is completed using the germline J gene. The chain has TRBV20-1 and TRBJ2-1, with 11 nucleotides matching TRBD2. The CDR3 has 19 amino acids. Germline CDR1 DFQATT, CDR2 SNEGSKA (reference sequence). V lost 0 bases and J lost 6; bases outside the gene matches: 16. The sequenced CDR3 bases are TGCAGTGCTAGAGAAGGGTCCGTAGGTAGCGGGGGGGCTCTCAATGAG. Protein product: CSAREGSVGSGGALNE. The full-length CDR3 reads as CSAREGSVGSGGALNEQFF.

This clone was picked up many times. With the read ending 3 residues before the CDR3 end, the germline J gene is used to fill in that end. This sequence joins TRBV18 and TRBJ2-1; D ambiguous. Germline V gene data show CDR1 as KGHSH and CDR2 as LQKENI. Deletions cut 3 bases from V and 8 bases from J, with 11 bases between. The CDR3 loop spans 13 amino acids. CDR3 DNA, as far as it was read: TGTGCCAGCTCACCCAGCCAGGCCGATGAG. Encoded protein: CASSPSQADE. The full-length CDR3 reads as CASSPSQADEQFF.

In this sample, this clone turned up a few times. From the germline J gene comes the end of the CDR3, since the read stops 3 residues before it. The genes are TRBV5-5 and TRBJ2-7; D remains ambiguous. With 1 base removed from V and 0 bases from J, the gap between germline ends came to 8 bases. Germline-derived CDR1 and CDR2 are SGHKS and YYEKEE (reference sequence). This CDR3 region has 14 residues. The part of the CDR3 DNA that was read is TGTGCCAGCAGCTTGACCAGTTCCTCCTACGAG. This translates into CASSLTSSSYE. The whole CDR3 sequence is CASSLTSSSYEQYF.

Details on this clone: Read sequence stops 3 residues before the CDR3 end, and the germline J gene provides the missing end. The V call is TRBV7-2, the J call TRBJ2-2, with D perhaps TRBD2 (5 bases). Trimming shortened V by 1 base and J by 3 bases, and 9 bases separated the two germline ends. The CDR3 loop spans 15 amino acids. Germline values: CDR1 SGHTA, CDR2 FQGNSA. CDR3 bases read: TGTGCCAGCAGCTTAGGAGGGTGGGACACCGGGGAG. This encodes CASSLGGWDTGE. From start to end, the CDR3 is CASSLGGWDTGELFF.

In its sample, this clone was seen a few times. The CDR3 is cut off 3 residues early in the read; its end comes from the germline J gene. This rearrangement joins TRBV5-1 to TRBJ2-5; D unclear. Germline CDR1 is SGHRS and CDR2 is YFSETQ. This CDR3 is built from 13 residues. The germline V and J ends were trimmed by 4 bases and 7 bases, with 14 bases remaining between them. CDR3 amino acids: CASSPITKGTQYF. CDR3 DNA (partial): TGCGCCAGCAGCCCGATAACGAAGGGGACC.

This clone was seen a handful of times. Sequencing ends 3 residues short of the CDR3 end; the germline J gene provides the rest. The chain employs TRBV23-1 and TRBJ2-7; tentatively, D is TRBD2 (5 bases). TRBV23-1 is identified as an open reading frame with a role that is uncertain. The CDR3 has 13 amino acids. The ends were cut back, 4 bases at V and 3 bases at J, with 10 bases in the middle. The part of the CDR3 DNA that was read is TGCGCCAGCAGTCGGCGACGGGGCTACGAG. Protein: CASSRRRGYE. The entire CDR3 sequence reads CASSRRRGYEQYF.

This clone was seen a handful of times. Coverage ceases 3 residues before the CDR3 finishes, and the germline J gene fills in the end. The chain links TRBV20-1 to TRBJ1-2, with a weak D call TRBD1 (6 bases). CDR3 length equals 14 residues. Germline assignment: CDR1 DFQATT and CDR2 SNEGSKA (reference sequence). V shed 0 bases and J shed 2 bases, with 10 bases lying between them. The DNA read from the CDR3 is TGCAGTGCTAGAGACAGGGGAGTAAACTATGGC. This translates into CSARDRGVNYG. The entire CDR3 sequence reads CSARDRGVNYGYTF.

As regards this clone: Coverage ceases 3 residues before the CDR3 finishes, and the germline J gene fills in the end. The V call is TRBV2, the J call TRBJ2-2, with D perhaps TRBD1 (6 bases). Trimming shortened V by 5 bases and J by 1 base, and 11 bases separated the two germline ends. This CDR3 has 15 residues. Germline V lookup: CDR1 SNHLY, CDR2 FYNNEI. CDR3 region: CASSPDRLNTGELFF. The covered CDR3 bases are TGTGCCAGCAGTCCTGACAGGTTGAACACCGGGGAG. Together with reference TRBV2 and TRBJ2-2, the CDR3 gives the full variable domain: EPEVTQTPSHQVTQMGQEVILRCVPISNHLYFYWYRQILGQKVEFLVSFYNNEISEKSEIFDDQFSVERPDGSNFTLKIRSTKLEDSAMYFCASSPDRLNTGELFFGEGSRLTVL.

This clone has only a few counts. The DNA ends 3 residues before the CDR3 does, and the rest of the CDR3 is filled in from the germline J gene. This chain joins TRBV19 and TRBJ2-7; 9 nucleotides align to TRBD1. This CDR3 is built from 15 residues. V shed 6 bases and J 2 bases; nucleotides not matched to a gene: 8. Germline CDR1 reads LNHDA; CDR2 reads SQIVND (reference sequence). The CDR3 loop reads CASSPRDRETYEQYF. The covered CDR3 bases are TGTGCCAGTAGCCCCCGGGACAGGGAAACCTACGAG.

This clone has more than one count but fewer than ten. The read is 3 residues too short to cover the CDR3 end, so that end is filled in from the germline J gene. The chain couples TRBV30 to TRBJ2-3; D might be TRBD2 (5 bases). Germline V gene sequence: CDR1 GTSNPN, CDR2 SVGIG (reference sequence). The ends were cut back, 3 bases at V and 0 bases at J, with 10 bases in the middle. The CDR3 contains 14 residues. CDR3 residues: CAWRDWKSTDTQYF. Partial CDR3 DNA: TGTGCCTGGAGGGACTGGAAAAGCACAGATACG.

This clone was found a few times. CDR3 loop: CASSATGGGYDGYTF. The CDR3 bases that were read are TGTGCCAGCAGCGCTACAGGGGGCGGTTATGATGGC. The V gene is TRBV7-3, the J gene TRBJ1-2, with 9 bases identical to TRBD1. The CDR3 is cut off 3 residues early in the read; its end comes from the germline J gene. Trimming removed 5 bases from V and 6 bases from J; junction bases left unmatched: 10. CDR1 is SGHTA and CDR2 is FQGTGA in the germline V gene. The CDR3 runs to 15 residues. The whole variable domain, remainder taken from reference TRBV7-3 and TRBJ1-2, is GAGVSQTPSNKVTEKGKYVELRCDPISGHTALYWYRQSLGQGPEFLIYFQGTGAADDSGLPNDRFFAVRPEGSVSTLKIQRTERGDSAVYLCASSATGGGYDGYTFGSGTRLTVV.

This clone was counted between two and nine times. The read gets to within 3 residues of the CDR3 end, and the germline J gene fills in the rest. The rearrangement uses TRBV7-2 and TRBJ2-5, with D unresolved. The length of the CDR3 is 14 residues. Per germline, CDR1 SGHTA and CDR2 FQGNSA. The V end was cut by 1 base, the J end by 2 bases, with 8 bases between. The DNA read from the CDR3 is TGTGCCAGCAGCTTAGATAGGGCTCAAGAGACC. Its protein product is CASSLDRAQET. The full CDR3 is CASSLDRAQETQYF.

On this clone: The read ends 3 residues early relative to the CDR3; the germline J gene fills the gap. The gene calls are TRBV7-9 and TRBJ1-1; 7 bases agree with TRBD1. Germline V gene sequence: CDR1 SEHNR, CDR2 FQNEAQ (reference sequence). This CDR3 contains 14 residues. V lost 1 base, J lost 2 bases, and 1 base stayed unmatched. The covered CDR3 bases are TGTGCCAGCAGCTTAGACAGGGGAAACACTGAA. This codes for CASSLDRGNTE. In full, the CDR3 is CASSLDRGNTEAFF.

This clone was found many times. The read stops 3 residues short of the end of the CDR3; the missing end is completed from the germline J gene. This sequence joins TRBV10-3 and TRBJ2-3, with a weak D call TRBD1 (5 bases). V was pared by 6 bases and J by 2 bases, with 9 bases between. There are 13 residues in the CDR3. Germline lookup yields CDR1 ENHRY and CDR2 SYGVKD. CDR3 DNA, as far as it was read: TGTGCCATCAGGACAGTAGACACAGATACG. Its translation is CAIRTVDTDT. The entire CDR3 is CAIRTVDTDTQYF.

This clone was seen repeatedly, ten times or more. The missing CDR3 end, 3 residues past where the read stops, is filled in from the germline J gene. The chain recombines TRBV5-4 with TRBJ1-2; D is ambiguous. Germline V gene data show CDR1 as SGHNT and CDR2 as YYREEE (reference sequence). V lost 5 bases to trimming and J lost 3 bases, with 20 bases between them. The CDR3 runs to 16 residues. CDR3 protein: CASSLSLGVIDYGYTF. The CDR3 DNA, read in part, is TGTGCCAGCAGTCTTTCCCTCGGGGTGATCGACTATGGC.

This clone was observed a handful of times. Sequencing ends 3 residues short of the CDR3 end; the germline J gene provides the rest. At the DNA level, this CDR3 is encoded by other sequences in the same sample as well. This rearrangement joins TRBV2 to TRBJ2-7; D ambiguous. This CDR3 is 11 amino acids long. In germline, CDR1 is SNHLY, CDR2 FYNNEI. The ends were cut back, 8 bases at V and 3 bases at J, with 8 bases in the middle. The CDR3 here is CASAEHYEQYF. CDR3 bases read: TGTGCCAGCGCCGAACACTACGAG.

This clone was observed a few times. The read halts 3 residues ahead of the CDR3 end, with the missing end drawn from the germline J gene. The chain links TRBV2 to TRBJ1-2; 9 bases fit TRBD1. Per the germline V gene, CDR1 is SNHLY and CDR2 is FYNNEI. The CDR3 runs 15 residues. The CDR3 sequence: CASSVRNRGLEGYTF. CDR3 DNA, as far as it was read: TGTGCCAGCAGTGTACGAAACAGGGGGCTAGAGGGC.